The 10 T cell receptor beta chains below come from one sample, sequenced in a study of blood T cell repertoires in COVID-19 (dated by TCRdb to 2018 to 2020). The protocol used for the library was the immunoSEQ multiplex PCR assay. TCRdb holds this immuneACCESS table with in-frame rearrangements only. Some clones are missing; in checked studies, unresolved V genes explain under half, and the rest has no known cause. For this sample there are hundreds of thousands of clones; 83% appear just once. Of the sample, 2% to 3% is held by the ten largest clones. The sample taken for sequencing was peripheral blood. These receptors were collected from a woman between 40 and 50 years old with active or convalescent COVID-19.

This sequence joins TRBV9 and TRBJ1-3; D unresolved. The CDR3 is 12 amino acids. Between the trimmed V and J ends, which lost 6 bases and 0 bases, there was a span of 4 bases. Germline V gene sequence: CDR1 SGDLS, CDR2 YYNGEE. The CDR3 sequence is CASTLSGNTIYF. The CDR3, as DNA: TGTGCCAGCACCCTCTCTGGAAACACCATATATTTT.

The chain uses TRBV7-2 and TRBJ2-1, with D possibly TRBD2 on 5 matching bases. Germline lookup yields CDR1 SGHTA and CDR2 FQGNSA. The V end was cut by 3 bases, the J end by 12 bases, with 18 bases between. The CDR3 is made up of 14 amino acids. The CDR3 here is CASSFNLASLAQFF. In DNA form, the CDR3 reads TGTGCCAGCAGCTTCAATCTAGCTTCCCTGGCGCAGTTCTTC.

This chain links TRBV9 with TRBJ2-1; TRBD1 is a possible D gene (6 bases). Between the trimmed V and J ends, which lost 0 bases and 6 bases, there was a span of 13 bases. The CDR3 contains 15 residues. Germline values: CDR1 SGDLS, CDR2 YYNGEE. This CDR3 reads CASSVGGLPGNEQFF. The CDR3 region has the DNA TGTGCCAGCAGCGTAGGGGGGCTCCCCGGCAATGAGCAGTTCTTC.

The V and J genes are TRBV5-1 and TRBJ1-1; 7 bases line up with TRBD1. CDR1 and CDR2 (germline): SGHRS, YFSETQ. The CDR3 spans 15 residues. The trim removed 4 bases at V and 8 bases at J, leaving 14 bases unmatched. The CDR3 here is CASSLATGIMREAFF. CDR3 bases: TGCGCCAGCAGCCTGGCGACAGGGATCATGAGGGAAGCTTTCTTT.

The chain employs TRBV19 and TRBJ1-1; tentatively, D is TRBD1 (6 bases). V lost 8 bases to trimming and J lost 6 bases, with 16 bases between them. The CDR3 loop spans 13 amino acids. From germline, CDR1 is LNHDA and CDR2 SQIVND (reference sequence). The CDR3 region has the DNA TGTGCCAGTGGAATGACAGGCTTGGCTGAAGCTTTCTTT. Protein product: CASGMTGLAEAFF.

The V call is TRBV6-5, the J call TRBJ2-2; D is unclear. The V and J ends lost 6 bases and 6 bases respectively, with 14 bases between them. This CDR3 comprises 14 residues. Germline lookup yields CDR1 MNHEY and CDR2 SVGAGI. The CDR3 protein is CASRSLFEAGELFF. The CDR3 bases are TGTGCCAGCAGGTCTCTTTTTGAGGCCGGGGAGCTGTTTTTT.

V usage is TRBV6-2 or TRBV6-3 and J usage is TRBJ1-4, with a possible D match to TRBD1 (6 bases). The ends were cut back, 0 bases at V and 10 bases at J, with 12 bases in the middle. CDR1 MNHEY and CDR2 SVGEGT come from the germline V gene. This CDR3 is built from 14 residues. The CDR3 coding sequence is TGTGCCAGCAGTTACTCGAGACAGGTCGGAAAACTGTTTTTT. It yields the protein CASSYSRQVGKLFF.

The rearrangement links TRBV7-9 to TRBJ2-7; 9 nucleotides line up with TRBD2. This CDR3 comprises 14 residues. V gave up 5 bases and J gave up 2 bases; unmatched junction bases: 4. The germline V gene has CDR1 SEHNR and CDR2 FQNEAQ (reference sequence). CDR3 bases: TGTGCCAGCAGCATCTCTAGCGGGGCCTACGAGCAGTACTTC. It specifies CASSISSGAYEQYF.

The CDR3 DNA is TGTGCCAGCAGTTTGAGTTCCGGGACAGGGGCTCCTACGCAGTATTTT. As protein: CASSLSSGTGAPTQYF. The chain is built from TRBV28 and TRBJ2-3; 10 bases map to TRBD1. V shed 3 bases, J shed 8 bases, and the junction held 11 bases outside the gene matches. CDR3 size: 16 residues. The V gene's germline CDR1 is MDHEN and CDR2 SYDVKM.

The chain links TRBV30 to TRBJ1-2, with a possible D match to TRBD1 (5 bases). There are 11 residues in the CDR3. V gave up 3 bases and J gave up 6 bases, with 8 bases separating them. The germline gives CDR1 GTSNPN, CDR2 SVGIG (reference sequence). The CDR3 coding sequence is TGTGCCTGGAGCCGACAGAATGGCTACACCTTC. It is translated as CAWSRQNGYTF.